These T cell receptor beta chains were read from a single sample in a study of naive and memory T cell subsets. TCRdb passed the UMI-ligation and nested PCR reads through MiXCR, listing each CDR3 protein once. The sample includes roughly 91,000 distinct CDR3 sequences, around 13% seen only once; the top ten take approximately 0.93%. The sample was central memory CD4+ T cells from blood. These receptors were taken from a human donor in good health. CDR3s include the opening cysteine and the closing phenylalanine or tryptophan. Each record gives: J gene, D gene, V gene, CDR3 length, clone size, CDR3 protein. A D gene is named only where the DNA matches it firmly. Some rows mark clone size as missing; the rest say once, few, many or name a class of expanded clone.

TRBJ1-2 - TRBV20-1 13 - CSARDLGGYGYTF
TRBJ2-1 - TRBV10-3 13 few CAISGNGNNEQFF
TRBJ2-3 TRBD2 TRBV4-1 21 many CASSQEKGTSGTSTFRDTQYF
TRBJ2-2 - TRBV20-1 13 few CSAMGSNTGELFF
TRBJ1-1 - TRBV7-2 12 - CASRRQGPEAFF
TRBJ1-1 - TRBV6-2/TRBV6-3 15 - CASSYRNKLNTEAFF
TRBJ2-4 - TRBV7-2 16 - CASSAQTSLAKNIQYF
TRBJ2-3 TRBD2 TRBV20-1 16 - CSARELAGVAPDTQYF
TRBJ2-1 - TRBV2 11 - CASSERNEQFF
TRBJ1-1 - TRBV12-3/TRBV12-4 11 - CASSLGDEAFF
TRBJ2-5 - TRBV7-2 15 - CASTVSGREAETQYF
TRBJ2-1 TRBD2 TRBV7-2 17 many CASSSHSGTSSLDEQFF
TRBJ2-1 TRBD2 TRBV3-1 15 few CASSQVLAGGNEQFF
TRBJ1-2 TRBD1 TRBV6-1 15 - CASTDGRGASYGYTF
TRBJ2-6 - TRBV28 15 many CASSLAGSGANVLTF
TRBJ2-3 - TRBV5-1 15 - CASSLAQALTDTQYF